This TCR beta chain is from a study of T cells in Graves' hyperthyroidism and ophthalmopathy. RNA transcripts gave rise to amplified TCR beta CDR3 regions. HTBI primers drove first-round RT-PCR of the TCR CDR3. TCRdb passed the multiplex PCR reads through MiXCR, listing each CDR3 protein once. Among 550,000 to 600,000 distinct CDR3 sequences listed, around 42% were seen once. To note about this clonotype: Its ends do not fully match the called genes, so a read error is possible.

Diagnoses were made from clinical symptoms, serum measures (thyroxine and TRAb), thyroid ultrasound and orbital computed tomography. Germline CDR1 and CDR2: DFQATT and SNEGSKA (reference sequence). The CDR3 sequence is 10 residues long. This TCR was recovered from an adult woman with Graves' disease, either hyperthyroidism or ophthalmopathy (not recorded which). Sequences were obtained from peripheral blood or thyroid tissue (not recorded which). This rearrangement joins TRBV20-1 to TRBJ1-1; D is uncertain. The CDR3 here is CSANQAEAFF. In nucleotides, the CDR3 is TGCAGTGCTAATCAGGCTGAGGCTTTCTTT.